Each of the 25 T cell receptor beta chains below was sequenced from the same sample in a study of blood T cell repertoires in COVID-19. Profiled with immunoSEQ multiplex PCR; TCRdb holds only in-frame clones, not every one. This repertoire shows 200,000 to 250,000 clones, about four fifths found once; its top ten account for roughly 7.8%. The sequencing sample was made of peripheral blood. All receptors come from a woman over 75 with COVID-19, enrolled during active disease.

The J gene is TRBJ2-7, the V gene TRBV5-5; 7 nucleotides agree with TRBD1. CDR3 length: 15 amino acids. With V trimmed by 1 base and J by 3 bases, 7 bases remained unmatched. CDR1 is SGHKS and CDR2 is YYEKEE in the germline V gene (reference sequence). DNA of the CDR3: TGTGCCAGCAGCTTGACCTACCGGGACAGCTACGAGCAGTACTTC. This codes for CASSLTYRDSYEQYF.

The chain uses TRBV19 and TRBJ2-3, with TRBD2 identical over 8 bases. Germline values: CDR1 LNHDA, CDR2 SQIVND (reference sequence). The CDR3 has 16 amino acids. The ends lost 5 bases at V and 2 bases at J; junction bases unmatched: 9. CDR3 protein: CASSALAGRSTDTQYF. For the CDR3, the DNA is TGTGCCAGTAGTGCCCTAGCGGGTAGATCCACAGATACGCAGTATTTT.

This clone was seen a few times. The CDR3 loop reads CASSRDTVNTEAFF. The CDR3 DNA reads as TGTGCCAGCAGCCGGGACACGGTTAACACTGAAGCTTTCTTT. The J gene is TRBJ1-1, the V gene TRBV5-4, with D maybe TRBD1 (6 bases). V dropped 4 bases and J dropped 2 bases, with 12 bases sitting between them. There are 14 residues in the CDR3. Germline V gene data show CDR1 as SGHNT and CDR2 as YYREEE (reference sequence).

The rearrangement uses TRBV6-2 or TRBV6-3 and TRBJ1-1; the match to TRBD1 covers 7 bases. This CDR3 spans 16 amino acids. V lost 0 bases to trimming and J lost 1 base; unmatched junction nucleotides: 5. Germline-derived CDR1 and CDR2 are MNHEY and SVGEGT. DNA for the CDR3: TGTGCCAGCAGTTACTCCCACAGGGGCCCGAACACTGAAGCTTTCTTT. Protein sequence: CASSYSHRGPNTEAFF.

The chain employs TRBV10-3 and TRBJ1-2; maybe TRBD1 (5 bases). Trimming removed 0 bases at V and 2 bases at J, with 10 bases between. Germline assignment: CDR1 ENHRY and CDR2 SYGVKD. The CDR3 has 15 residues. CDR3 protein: CAISESLEGNYGYTF. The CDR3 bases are TGTGCCATCAGTGAGTCTCTGGAGGGGAACTATGGCTACACCTTC.

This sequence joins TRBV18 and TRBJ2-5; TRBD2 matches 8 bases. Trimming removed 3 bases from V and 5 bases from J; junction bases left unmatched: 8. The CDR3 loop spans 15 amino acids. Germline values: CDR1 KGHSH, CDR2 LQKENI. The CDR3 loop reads CASSPVAGFMETQYF. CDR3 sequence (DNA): TGTGCCAGCTCACCTGTAGCGGGGTTTATGGAGACCCAGTACTTC.

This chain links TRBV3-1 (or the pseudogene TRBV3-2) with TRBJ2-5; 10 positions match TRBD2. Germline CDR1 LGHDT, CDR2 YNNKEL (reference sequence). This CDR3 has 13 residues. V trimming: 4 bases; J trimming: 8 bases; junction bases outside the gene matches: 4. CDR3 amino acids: CASSPLAGITQYF. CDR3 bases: TGTGCCAGCAGCCCACTAGCGGGAATAACCCAGTACTTC.

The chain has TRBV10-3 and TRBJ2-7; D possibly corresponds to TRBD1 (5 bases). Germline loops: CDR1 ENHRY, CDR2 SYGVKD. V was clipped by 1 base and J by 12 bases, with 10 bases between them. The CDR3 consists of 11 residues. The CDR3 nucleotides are TGTGCCATCAGTGAGTTAGGGGAATGGTACTTC. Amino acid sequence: CAISELGEWYF.

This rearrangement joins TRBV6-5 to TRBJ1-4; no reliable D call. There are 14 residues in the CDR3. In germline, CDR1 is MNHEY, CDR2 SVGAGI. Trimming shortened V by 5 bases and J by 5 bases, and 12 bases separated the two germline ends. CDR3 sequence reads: CASSLQMENEKLFF. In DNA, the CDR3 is TGTGCCAGCAGTCTTCAAATGGAGAATGAAAAACTGTTTTTT.

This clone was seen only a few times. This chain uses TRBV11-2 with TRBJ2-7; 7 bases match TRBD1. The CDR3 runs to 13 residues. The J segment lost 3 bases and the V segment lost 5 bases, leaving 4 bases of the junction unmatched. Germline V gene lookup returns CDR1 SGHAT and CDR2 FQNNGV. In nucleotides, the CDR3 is TGTGCCAGCAGCCGGGGACAGAACTACGAGCAGTACTTC. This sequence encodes CASSRGQNYEQYF.

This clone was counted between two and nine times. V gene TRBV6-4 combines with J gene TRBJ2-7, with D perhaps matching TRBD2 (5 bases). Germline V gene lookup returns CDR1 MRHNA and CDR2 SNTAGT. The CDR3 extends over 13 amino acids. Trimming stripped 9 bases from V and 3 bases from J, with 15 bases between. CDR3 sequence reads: CARRERDNYEQYF. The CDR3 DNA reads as TGTGCCAGAAGGGAGAGAGATAACTACGAGCAGTACTTC.

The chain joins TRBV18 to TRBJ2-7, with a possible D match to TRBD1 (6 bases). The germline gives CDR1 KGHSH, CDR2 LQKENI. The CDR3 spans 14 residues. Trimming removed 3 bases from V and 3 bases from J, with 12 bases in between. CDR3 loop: CASSPSGQYYEQYF. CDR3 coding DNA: TGTGCCAGCTCACCTTCCGGACAGTACTACGAGCAGTACTTC. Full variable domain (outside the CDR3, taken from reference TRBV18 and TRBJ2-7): NAGVMQNPRHLVRRRGQEARLRCSPMKGHSHVYWYRQLPEEGLKFMVYLQKENIIDESGMPKERFSAEFPKEGPSILRIQQVVRGDSAAYFCASSPSGQYYEQYFGPGTRLTVT.

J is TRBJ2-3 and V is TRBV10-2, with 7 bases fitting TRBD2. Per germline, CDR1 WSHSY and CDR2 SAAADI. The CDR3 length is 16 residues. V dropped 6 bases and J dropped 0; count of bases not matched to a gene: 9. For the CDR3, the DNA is TGCGCCAGCAGCATCGACGGGGGGTTTAGCACAGATACGCAGTATTTT. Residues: CASSIDGGFSTDTQYF.

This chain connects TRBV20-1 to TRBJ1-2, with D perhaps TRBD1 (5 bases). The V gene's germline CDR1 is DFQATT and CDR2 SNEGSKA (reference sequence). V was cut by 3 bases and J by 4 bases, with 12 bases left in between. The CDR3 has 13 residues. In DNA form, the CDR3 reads TGCAGTGCTAGTGCAGGGTCCGGCTATGGCTACACCTTC. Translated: CSASAGSGYGYTF.

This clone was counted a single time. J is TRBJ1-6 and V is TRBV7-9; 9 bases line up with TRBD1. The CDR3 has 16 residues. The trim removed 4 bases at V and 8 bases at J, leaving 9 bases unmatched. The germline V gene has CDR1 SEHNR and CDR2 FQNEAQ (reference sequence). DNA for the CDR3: TGTGCCAGCAGCTCCTGGGGGGACAGGGCATATTCACCCCTCCACTTT. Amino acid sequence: CASSSWGDRAYSPLHF.

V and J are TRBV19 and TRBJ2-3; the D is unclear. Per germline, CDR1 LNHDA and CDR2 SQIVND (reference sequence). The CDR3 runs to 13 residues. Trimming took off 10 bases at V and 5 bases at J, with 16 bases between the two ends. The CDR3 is CAISRRVRDTQYF. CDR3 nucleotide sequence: TGTGCCATTTCCCGCCGGGTGAGAGATACGCAGTATTTT. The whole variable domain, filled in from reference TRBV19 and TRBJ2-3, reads DGGITQSPKYLFRKEGQNVTLSCEQNLNHDAMYWYRQDPGQGLRLIYYSQIVNDFQKGDIAEGYSVSREKKESFPLTVTSAQKNPTAFYLCAISRRVRDTQYFGPGTRLTVL.

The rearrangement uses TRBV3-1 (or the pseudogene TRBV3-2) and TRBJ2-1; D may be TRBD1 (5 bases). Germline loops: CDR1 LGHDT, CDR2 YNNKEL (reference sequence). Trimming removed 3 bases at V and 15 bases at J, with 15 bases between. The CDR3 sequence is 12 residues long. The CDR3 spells CASSQGPTLLFF. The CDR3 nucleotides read TGTGCCAGCAGCCAGGGGCCAACGTTACTGTTCTTC.

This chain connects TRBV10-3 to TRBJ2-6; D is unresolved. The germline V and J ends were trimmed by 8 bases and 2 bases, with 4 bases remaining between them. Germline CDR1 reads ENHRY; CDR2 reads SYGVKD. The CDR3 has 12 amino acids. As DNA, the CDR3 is TGTGCCATCCAGGCTGGGGCCAACGTCCTGACTTTC. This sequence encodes CAIQAGANVLTF.

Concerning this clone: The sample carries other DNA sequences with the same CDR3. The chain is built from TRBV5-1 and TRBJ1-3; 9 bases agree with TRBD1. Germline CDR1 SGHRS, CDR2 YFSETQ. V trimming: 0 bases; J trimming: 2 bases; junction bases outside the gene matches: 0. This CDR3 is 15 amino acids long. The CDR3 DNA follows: TGCGCCAGCAGCTTGGGGACAGGGGCTGGAAACACCATATATTTT. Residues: CASSLGTGAGNTIYF. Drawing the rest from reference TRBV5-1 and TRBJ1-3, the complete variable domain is KAGVTQTPRYLIKTRGQQVTLSCSPISGHRSVSWYQQTPGQGLQFLFEYFSETQRNKGNFPGRFSGRQFSNSRSEMNVSTLELGDSALYLCASSLGTGAGNTIYFGEGSWLTVV.

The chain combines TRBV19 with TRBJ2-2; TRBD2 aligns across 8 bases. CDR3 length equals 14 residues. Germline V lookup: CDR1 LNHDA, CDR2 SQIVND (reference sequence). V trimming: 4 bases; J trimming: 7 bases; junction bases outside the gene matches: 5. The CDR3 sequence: CASSSGGRGGELFF. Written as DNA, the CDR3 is TGTGCCAGTAGTAGCGGGGGGCGCGGCGGGGAGCTGTTTTTT. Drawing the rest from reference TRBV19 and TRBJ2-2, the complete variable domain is DGGITQSPKYLFRKEGQNVTLSCEQNLNHDAMYWYRQDPGQGLRLIYYSQIVNDFQKGDIAEGYSVSREKKESFPLTVTSAQKNPTAFYLCASSSGGRGGELFFGEGSRLTVL.

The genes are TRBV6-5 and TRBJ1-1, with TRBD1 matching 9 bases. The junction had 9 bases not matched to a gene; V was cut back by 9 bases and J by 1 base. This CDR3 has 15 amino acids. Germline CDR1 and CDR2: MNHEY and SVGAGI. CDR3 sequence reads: CASWTGTGRNTEAFF. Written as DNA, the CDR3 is TGTGCCAGTTGGACTGGGACAGGGAGGAACACTGAAGCTTTCTTT.

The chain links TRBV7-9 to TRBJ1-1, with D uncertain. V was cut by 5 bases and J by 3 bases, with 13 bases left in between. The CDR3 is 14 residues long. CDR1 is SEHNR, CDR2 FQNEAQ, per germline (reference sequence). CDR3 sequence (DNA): TGTGCCAGCAGCGCGCGGGTAACTCACACTGAAGCTTTCTTT. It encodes CASSARVTHTEAFF.

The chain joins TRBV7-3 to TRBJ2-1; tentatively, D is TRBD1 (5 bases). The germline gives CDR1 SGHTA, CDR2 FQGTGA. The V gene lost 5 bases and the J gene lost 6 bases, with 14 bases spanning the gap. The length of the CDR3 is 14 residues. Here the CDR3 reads CASSRTSDTNEQFF. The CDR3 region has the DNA TGTGCCAGCAGCCGAACGTCGGACACCAATGAGCAGTTCTTC.

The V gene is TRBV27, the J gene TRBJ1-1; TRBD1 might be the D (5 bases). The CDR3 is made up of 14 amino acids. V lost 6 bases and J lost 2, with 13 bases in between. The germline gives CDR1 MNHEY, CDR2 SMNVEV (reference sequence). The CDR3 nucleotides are TGTGCCAGCAGGACGCAGGGCCGAAACACTGAAGCTTTCTTT. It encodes CASRTQGRNTEAFF.

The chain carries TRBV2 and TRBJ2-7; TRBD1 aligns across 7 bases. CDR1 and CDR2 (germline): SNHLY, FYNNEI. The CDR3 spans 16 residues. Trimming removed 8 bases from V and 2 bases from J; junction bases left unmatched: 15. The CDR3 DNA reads TGTGCCAGCTTACAGGGGCCGTCGTCGGCGGCCTACGAGCAGTACTTC. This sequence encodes CASLQGPSSAAYEQYF.